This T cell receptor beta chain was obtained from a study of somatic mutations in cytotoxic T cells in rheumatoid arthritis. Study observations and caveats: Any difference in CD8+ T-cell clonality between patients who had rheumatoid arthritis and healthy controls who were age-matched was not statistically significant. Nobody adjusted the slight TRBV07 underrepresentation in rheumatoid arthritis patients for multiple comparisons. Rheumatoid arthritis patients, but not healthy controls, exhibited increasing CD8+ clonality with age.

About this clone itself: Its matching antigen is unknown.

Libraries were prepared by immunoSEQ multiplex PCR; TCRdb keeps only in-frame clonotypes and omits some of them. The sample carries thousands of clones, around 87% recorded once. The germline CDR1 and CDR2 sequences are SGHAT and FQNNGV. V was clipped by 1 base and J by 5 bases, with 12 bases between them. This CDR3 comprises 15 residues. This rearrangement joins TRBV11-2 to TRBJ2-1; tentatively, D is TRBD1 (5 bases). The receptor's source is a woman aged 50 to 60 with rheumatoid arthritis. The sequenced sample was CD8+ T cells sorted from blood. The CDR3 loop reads CASSLGGTRDNEQFF. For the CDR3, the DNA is TGTGCCAGCAGCTTAGGGGGTACCAGGGACAATGAGCAGTTCTTC.